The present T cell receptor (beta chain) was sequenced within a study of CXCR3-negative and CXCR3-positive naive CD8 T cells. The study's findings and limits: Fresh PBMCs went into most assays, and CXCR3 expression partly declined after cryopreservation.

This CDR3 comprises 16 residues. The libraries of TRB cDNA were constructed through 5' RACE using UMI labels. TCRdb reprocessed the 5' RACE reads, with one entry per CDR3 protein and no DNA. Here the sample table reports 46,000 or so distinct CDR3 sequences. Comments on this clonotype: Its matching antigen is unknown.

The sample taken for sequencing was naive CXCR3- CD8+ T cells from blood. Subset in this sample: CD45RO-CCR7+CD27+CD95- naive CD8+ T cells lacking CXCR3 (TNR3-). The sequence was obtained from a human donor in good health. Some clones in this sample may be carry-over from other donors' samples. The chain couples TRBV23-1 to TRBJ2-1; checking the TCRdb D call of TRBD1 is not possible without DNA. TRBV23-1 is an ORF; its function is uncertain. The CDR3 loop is CASSQSSGKRGNEQFF.